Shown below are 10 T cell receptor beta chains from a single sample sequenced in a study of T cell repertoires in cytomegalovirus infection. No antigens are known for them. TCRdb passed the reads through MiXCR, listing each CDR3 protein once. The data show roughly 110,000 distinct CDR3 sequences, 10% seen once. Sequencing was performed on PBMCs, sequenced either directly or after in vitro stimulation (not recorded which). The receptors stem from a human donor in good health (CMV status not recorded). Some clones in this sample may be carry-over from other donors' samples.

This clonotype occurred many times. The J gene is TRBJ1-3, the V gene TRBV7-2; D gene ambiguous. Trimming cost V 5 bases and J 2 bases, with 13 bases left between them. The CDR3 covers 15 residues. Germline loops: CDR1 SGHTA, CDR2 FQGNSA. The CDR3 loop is CASSPTVNPGNTIYF. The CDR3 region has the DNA TGTGCCAGCAGCCCCACAGTTAACCCTGGAAACACCATATATTTT.

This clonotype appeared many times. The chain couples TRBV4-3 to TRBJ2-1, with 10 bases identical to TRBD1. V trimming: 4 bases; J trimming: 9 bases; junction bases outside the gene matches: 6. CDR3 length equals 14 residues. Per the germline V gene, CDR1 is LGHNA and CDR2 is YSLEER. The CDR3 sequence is CASSLRDRGSEQFF. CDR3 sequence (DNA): TGCGCCAGCAGCCTCCGGGACAGGGGAAGTGAGCAGTTCTTC.

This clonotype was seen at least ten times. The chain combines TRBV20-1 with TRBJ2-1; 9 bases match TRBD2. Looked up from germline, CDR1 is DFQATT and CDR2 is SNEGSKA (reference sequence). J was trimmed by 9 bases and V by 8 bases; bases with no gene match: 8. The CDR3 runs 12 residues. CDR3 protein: CSPGLATVEQFF. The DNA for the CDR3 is TGCAGTCCGGGACTAGCAACGGTTGAGCAGTTCTTC.

CDR3 sequence reads: CASRVGTSGTHEQFF. The CDR3 bases are TGTGCCAGCAGGGTCGGGACTAGCGGGACACATGAGCAGTTCTTC. V and J are TRBV12-3 or TRBV12-4 and TRBJ2-1, with 13 bases matching TRBD2. The CDR3 contains 15 residues. J lost 8 bases, V lost 6 bases, and 7 bases had no gene match.

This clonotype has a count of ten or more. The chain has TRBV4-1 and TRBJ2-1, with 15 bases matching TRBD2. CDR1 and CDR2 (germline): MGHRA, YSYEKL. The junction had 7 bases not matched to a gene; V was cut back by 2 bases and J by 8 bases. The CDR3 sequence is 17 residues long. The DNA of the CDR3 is TGCGCCAGCAGCCAACCACATCGGACTAGCGGGAGGGATGAGCAGTTCTTC. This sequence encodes CASSQPHRTSGRDEQFF.

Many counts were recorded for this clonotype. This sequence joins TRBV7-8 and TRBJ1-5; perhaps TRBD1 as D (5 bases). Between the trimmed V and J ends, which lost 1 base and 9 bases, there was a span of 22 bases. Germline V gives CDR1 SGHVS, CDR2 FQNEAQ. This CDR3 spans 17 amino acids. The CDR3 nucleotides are TGTGCCAGCAGCTTAGAAGGAGGCAGGGACGGATTAGGGCCCCAGCATTTT. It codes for CASSLEGGRDGLGPQHF.

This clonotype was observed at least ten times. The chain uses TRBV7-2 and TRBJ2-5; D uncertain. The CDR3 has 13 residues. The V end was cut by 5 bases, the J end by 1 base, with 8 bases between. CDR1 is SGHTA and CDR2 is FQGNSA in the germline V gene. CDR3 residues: CASSPDGQETQYF. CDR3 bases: TGTGCCAGCAGCCCAGACGGCCAAGAGACCCAGTACTTC.

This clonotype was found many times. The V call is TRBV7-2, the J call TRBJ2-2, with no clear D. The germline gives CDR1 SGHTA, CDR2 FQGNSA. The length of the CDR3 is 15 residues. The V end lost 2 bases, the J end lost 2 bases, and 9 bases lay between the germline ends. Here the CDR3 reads CASSLRTSNTGELFF. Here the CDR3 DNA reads TGTGCCAGCAGCTTAAGGACGAGTAACACCGGGGAGCTGTTTTTT. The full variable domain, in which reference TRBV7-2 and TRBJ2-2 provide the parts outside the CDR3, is GAGVSQSPSNKVTEKGKDVELRCDPISGHTALYWYRQSLGQGLEFLIYFQGNSAPDKSGLPSDRFSAERTGGSVSTLTIQRTQQEDSAVYLCASSLRTSNTGELFFGEGSRLTVL.

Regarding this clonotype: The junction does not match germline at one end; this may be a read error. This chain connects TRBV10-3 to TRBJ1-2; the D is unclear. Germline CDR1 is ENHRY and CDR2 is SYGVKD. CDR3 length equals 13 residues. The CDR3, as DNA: TGTGCCATCAGTGAAGCAGGCAACTTTGGCTACACCTTC. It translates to CAISEAGNFGYTF.

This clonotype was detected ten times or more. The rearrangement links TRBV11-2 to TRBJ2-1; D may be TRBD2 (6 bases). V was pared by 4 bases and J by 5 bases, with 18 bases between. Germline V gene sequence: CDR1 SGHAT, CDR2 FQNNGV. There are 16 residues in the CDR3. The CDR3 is CASSSIGGSPNNEQFF. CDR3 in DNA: TGTGCCAGCAGCTCAATCGGGGGATCTCCTAACAATGAGCAGTTCTTC.